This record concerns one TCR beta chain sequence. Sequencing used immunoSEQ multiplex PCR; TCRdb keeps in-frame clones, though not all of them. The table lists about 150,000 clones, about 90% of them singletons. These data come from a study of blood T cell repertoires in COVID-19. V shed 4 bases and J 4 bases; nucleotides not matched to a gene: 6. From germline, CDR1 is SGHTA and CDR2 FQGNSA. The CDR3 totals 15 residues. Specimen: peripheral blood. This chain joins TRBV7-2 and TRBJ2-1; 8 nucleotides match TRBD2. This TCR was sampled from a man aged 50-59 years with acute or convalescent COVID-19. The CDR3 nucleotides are TGTGCCAGCAGCTGGGCGGGGGGCCCTTACAATGAGCAGTTCTTC. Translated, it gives CASSWAGGPYNEQFF.